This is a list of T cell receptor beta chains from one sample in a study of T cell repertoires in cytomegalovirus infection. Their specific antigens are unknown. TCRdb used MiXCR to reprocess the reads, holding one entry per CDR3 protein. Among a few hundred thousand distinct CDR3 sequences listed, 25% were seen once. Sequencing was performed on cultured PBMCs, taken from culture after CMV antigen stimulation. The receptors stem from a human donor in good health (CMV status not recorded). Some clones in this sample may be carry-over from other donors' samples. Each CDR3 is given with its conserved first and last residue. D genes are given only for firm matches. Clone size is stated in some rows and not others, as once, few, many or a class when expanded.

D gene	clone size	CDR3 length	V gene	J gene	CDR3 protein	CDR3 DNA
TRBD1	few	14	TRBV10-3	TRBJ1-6	CAIRGQLKNSPLHF	TGTGCCATCAGGGGACAGCTGAAAAATTCACCCCTCCACTTT
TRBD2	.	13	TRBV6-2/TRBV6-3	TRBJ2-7	CASRLGGSHEQYF	TGTGCCAGCAGACTGGGAGGGTCCCACGAGCAGTACTTC
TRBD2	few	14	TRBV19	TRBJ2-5	CASTPGTTEETQYF	TGTGCCAGTACCCCCGGGACTACGGAAGAGACCCAGTACTTC
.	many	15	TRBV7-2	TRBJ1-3	CASSLDPTGGNTIYF	TGTGCCAGCAGCTTAGATCCTACAGGCGGAAACACCATATATTTT
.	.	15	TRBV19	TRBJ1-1	CASSISGRWGTEAFF	TGTGCCAGTAGTATAAGCGGCAGGTGGGGCACTGAAGCTTTCTTT
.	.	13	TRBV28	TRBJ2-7	CASSLRVPYEQYF	TGTGCCAGCAGTTTAAGGGTCCCCTACGAGCAGTACTTC
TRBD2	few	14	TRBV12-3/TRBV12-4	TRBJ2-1	CASSATSGYNEQFF	TGTGCCAGCAGCGCGACTAGCGGCTACAATGAGCAGTTCTTC
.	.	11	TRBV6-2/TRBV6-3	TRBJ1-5	CASPLPSPQHF	TGTGCCAGCCCCCTTCCTTCTCCCCAGCATTTT
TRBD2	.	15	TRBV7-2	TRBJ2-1	CASSPETSGSYEQFF	TGTGCCAGCAGCCCGGAGACTAGCGGGAGCTATGAGCAGTTCTTC
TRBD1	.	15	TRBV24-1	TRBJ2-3	CATSPGGFRADTQYF	TGTGCCACCAGTCCAGGGGGCTTTAGGGCAGATACGCAGTATTTT
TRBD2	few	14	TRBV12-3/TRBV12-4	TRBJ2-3	CASTLGLAGPQGDF	TGTGCCAGCACCCTCGGACTAGCGGGACCCCAGGGGGATTTT
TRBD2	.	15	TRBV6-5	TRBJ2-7	CASSYRGVAGAEQYF	TGTGCCAGCAGTTACAGGGGGGTAGCGGGAGCCGAGCAGTACTTC
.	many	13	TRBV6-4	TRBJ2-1	CASSDSDNNEQFF	TGTGCCAGCAGTGACTCGGACAACAATGAGCAGTTCTTC
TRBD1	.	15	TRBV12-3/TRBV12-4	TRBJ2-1	CASSQGQGVRDEQFF	TGTGCCAGCAGTCAAGGACAGGGGGTTAGGGATGAGCAGTTCTTC
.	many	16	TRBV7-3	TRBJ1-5	CASSLNEQGGNQPQHF	TGTGCCAGCAGCTTAAACGAACAGGGTGGCAATCAGCCCCAGCATTTT
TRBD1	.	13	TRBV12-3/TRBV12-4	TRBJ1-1	CASSLRQGPEAFF	TGTGCCAGCAGTCTCCGACAGGGGCCTGAAGCTTTCTTT
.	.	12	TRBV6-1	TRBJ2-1	CASRSGGNEQFF	TGTGCCAGCAGGTCAGGGGGGAATGAGCAGTTCTTC
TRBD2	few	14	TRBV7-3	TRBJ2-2	CASRTSGIPGELFF	TGTGCCAGCAGAACTAGCGGGATACCCGGGGAGCTGTTTTTT
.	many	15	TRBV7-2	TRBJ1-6	CASSLVSWDDSPLHF	TGTGCCAGCAGCTTAGTATCTTGGGATGATTCACCCCTCCACTTT
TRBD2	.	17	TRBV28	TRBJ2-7	CASSRRFSGGSSYEQYF	TGTGCCAGCAGTCGCCGATTTAGCGGGGGATCCTCCTACGAGCAGTACTTC
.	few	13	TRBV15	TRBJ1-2	CATKDGPGYGYTF	TGTGCCACAAAGGACGGGCCTGGCTATGGCTACACCTTC
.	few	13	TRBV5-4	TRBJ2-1	CASSPGRWNEQFF	TGTGCCAGCAGCCCAGGGCGCTGGAATGAGCAGTTCTTC
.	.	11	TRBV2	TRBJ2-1	CASKYNNEQFF	TGTGCCAGCAAATATAATAATGAGCAGTTCTTC
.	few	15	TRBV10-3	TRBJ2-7	CAISESGPRTAEQYF	TGTGCCATCAGTGAGTCGGGACCCCGGACCGCGGAGCAGTACTTC
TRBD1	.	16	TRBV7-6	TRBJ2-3	CASSIHTGASTDTQYF	TGTGCCAGCAGCATTCACACAGGGGCAAGCACAGATACGCAGTATTTT
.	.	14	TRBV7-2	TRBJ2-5	CASSKPGDRETQYF	TGTGCCAGCAGCAAACCGGGAGACCGAGAGACCCAGTACTTC
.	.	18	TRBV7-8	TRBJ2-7	CASSLALRQAALRDEQYF	TGTGCCAGCAGCTTAGCGCTCAGGCAGGCCGCGCTCAGGGACGAGCAGTACTTC
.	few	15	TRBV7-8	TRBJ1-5	CASSSRDGRTQPQHF	TGTGCCAGCAGCTCACGGGACGGACGAACTCAGCCCCAGCATTTT
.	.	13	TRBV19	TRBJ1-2	CASSVDTLYGYTF	TGTGCCAGTAGTGTGGACACTCTCTATGGCTACACCTTC
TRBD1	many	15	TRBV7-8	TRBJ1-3	CASSLETGTGNTIYF	TGTGCCAGCAGCTTGGAGACAGGGACTGGAAACACCATATATTTT